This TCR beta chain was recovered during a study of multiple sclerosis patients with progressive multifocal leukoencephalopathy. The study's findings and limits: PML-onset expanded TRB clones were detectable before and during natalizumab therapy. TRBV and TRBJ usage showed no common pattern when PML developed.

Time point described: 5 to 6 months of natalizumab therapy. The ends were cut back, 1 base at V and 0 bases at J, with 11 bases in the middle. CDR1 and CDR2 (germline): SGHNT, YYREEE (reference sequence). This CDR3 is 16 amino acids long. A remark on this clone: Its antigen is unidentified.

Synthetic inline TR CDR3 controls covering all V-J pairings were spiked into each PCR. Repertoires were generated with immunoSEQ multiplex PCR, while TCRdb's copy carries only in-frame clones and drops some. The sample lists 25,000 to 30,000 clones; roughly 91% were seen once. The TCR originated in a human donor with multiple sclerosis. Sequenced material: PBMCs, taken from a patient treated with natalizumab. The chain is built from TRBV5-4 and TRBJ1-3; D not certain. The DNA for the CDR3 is TGTGCCAGCAGCTTGACCGCGGGGAGCTCTGGAAACACCATATATTTT. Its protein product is CASSLTAGSSGNTIYF.